This T cell receptor (beta chain) was observed in a study of blood T cell repertoires in COVID-19. Study overall: Collection of acute and convalescent COVID-19 samples took place in the United States, Italy and Spain. Sources were T cells, B-cell-depleted T cells, or PBMCs; the material itself was cDNA or gDNA.

In the authors' workflow: Reference gene primer amplification yielded estimated nucleated cell counts. The table came from immunoSEQ multiplex PCR; TCRdb's copy has only in-frame clones and leaves some out. The DNA was the basis for D and trimming; V, J and clone size are from that table. This table has 50,000 to 55,000 clones, approximately 89% appearing once. V shed 7 bases, J shed 4 bases, and the junction held 6 bases outside the gene matches. This CDR3 has 14 residues. The germline CDR1 and CDR2 sequences are MNHNY and SVGAGI (reference sequence). Sequencing was carried out using peripheral blood. The clonotype comes from a man in his 60s with active COVID-19. This rearrangement joins TRBV6-6 to TRBJ1-3; 8 nucleotides line up with TRBD1. Written as DNA, the CDR3 is TGTGCCAGCAAAGCAGGGGGCGAAGGAAACACCATATATTTT. This gives the protein CASKAGGEGNTIYF.